The 27 T cell receptor beta chains below all came from one sample that was sequenced in a study of identical twins. From the 5' RACE reads, TCRdb called clonotypes with MiXCR, one entry per CDR3 protein. The table records approximately 220,000 distinct CDR3 sequences, over 8% of them present only once. Sample: memory (CD45RO+) T cells sorted from blood. The receptors derive from a woman under 30 in good health.

The V and J genes are TRBV20-1 and TRBJ1-4, with D possibly matching TRBD1 (5 bases). The length of the CDR3 is 17 residues. Germline lookup yields CDR1 DFQATT and CDR2 SNEGSKA (reference sequence). V lost 0 bases to trimming and J lost 8 bases, with 22 bases between them. Here the CDR3 DNA reads TGCAGTGCTAGAGATCACCGGGGGATATATGCGAGGGAAAAACTGTTTTTT. Translating gives CSARDHRGIYAREKLFF.

This clonotype was seen once. The chain carries TRBV7-9 and TRBJ2-7; the D gene could be TRBD1 or TRBD2 (7 bases each). The CDR3 loop spans 13 amino acids. The V end lost 5 bases, the J end lost 3 bases, and 11 bases lay between the germline ends. Germline CDR1 SEHNR, CDR2 FQNEAQ (reference sequence). The CDR3 DNA sequence: TGTGCCAGCAGCCCAGGGGGGGACTACGAGCAGTACTTC. It translates to CASSPGGDYEQYF.

This clonotype has more than one count but fewer than ten. This chain uses TRBV5-1 with TRBJ2-3; 12 bases are a match to TRBD2. Germline CDR1 is SGHRS and CDR2 is YFSETQ. CDR3 length: 16 amino acids. With 3 bases clipped from V and 6 bases from J, the junction kept 8 bases outside the gene matches. DNA of the CDR3: TGCGCCAGCAGCTACCCTAGCGGGGGGGCCGGGGATACGCAGTATTTT. It translates to CASSYPSGGAGDTQYF.

The V gene is TRBV24-1, the J gene TRBJ2-2, with D possibly being TRBD1 (6 bases). Germline loops: CDR1 KGHDR, CDR2 SFDVKD. Trimming took off 4 bases at V and 1 base at J, with 12 bases between the two ends. This CDR3 has 16 amino acids. The CDR3 DNA reads as TGTGCCACCAGTGACCCCGGCAGGGGGAACACCGGGGAGCTGTTTTTT. It translates to CATSDPGRGNTGELFF.

This clonotype appeared many times. The chain uses TRBV12-3 or TRBV12-4 and TRBJ1-5, with 7 bases identical to TRBD1. This CDR3 contains 15 residues. Unmatched junction bases numbered 9, after V lost 7 bases and J lost 3 bases. CDR3: CASTLGRGPNQPQHF. Written as DNA, the CDR3 is TGTGCCAGCACCCTGGGTAGGGGGCCCAATCAGCCCCAGCATTTT.

The rearrangement joins TRBV15 to TRBJ1-1; D remains unclear. The CDR3 length is 13 residues. Trimming took off 9 bases at V and 1 base at J, with 12 bases between the two ends. Germline CDR1 LNHNV, CDR2 YYDKDF (reference sequence). This CDR3 reads CATSQEANTEAFF. The DNA for the CDR3 is TGTGCCACTTCGCAGGAGGCGAACACTGAAGCTTTCTTT.

This clonotype has more than one count but fewer than ten. The chain carries TRBV12-3 or TRBV12-4 and TRBJ2-2; 8 bases fit TRBD2. J was trimmed by 5 bases and V by 10 bases; bases with no gene match: 9. The CDR3 consists of 14 residues. The CDR3 sequence is CATSRAGGTGELFF. The CDR3 DNA reads TGTGCCACCTCCCGGGCGGGAGGTACCGGGGAGCTGTTTTTT.

The rearrangement joins TRBV6-1 to TRBJ2-7, with a tentative D call TRBD1 (6 bases). Germline V gene lookup returns CDR1 MNHNS and CDR2 SASEGT. The CDR3 contains 14 residues. V was cut by 6 bases and J by 4 bases, with 16 bases left in between. In DNA, the CDR3 is TGTGCCAGCAGGAATAGACAGGCCTCTTACGAGCAGTACTTC. The encoded protein is CASRNRQASYEQYF.

This clonotype was counted between two and nine times. This sequence joins TRBV5-4 and TRBJ2-7; 9 nucleotides line up with TRBD2. Germline CDR1 SGHNT, CDR2 YYREEE (reference sequence). The CDR3 consists of 17 residues. Germline trimming cut 4 bases from V and 5 bases from J; bases unmatched to any gene: 16. CDR3 sequence (DNA): TGTGCCAGCAGCCTCCTGGGAGGGACTAGCCGCTATAACGAGCAGTACTTC. Protein sequence: CASSLLGGTSRYNEQYF.

This clonotype was seen only a few times. The chain recombines TRBV5-1 with TRBJ2-5; possibly TRBD1 or TRBD2 for D (6 bases each). Germline V gives CDR1 SGHRS, CDR2 YFSETQ. The V and J ends lost 2 bases and 1 base respectively, with 9 bases between them. The CDR3 sequence is 14 residues long. The CDR3, as DNA: TGCGCCAGCAGCTTCAAGGGGGGCCAAGAGACCCAGTACTTC. Protein product: CASSFKGGQETQYF.

CDR3 sequence reads: CASSGGSGRETQYF. CDR3 in DNA: TGTGCCAGCAGCGGGGGCAGCGGGAGAGAGACCCAGTACTTC. The chain combines TRBV9 with TRBJ2-5, with TRBD2 matching over 8 bases. The V gene end was trimmed by 3 bases and the J gene end by 4 bases; junction bases not matched to a gene: 5. Germline CDR1 SGDLS, CDR2 YYNGEE. This CDR3 has 14 amino acids. Filled out from reference TRBV9 and TRBJ2-5, the complete variable domain reads DSGVTQTPKHLITATGQRVTLRCSPRSGDLSVYWYQQSLDQGLQFLIQYYNGEERAKGNILERFSAQQFPDLHSELNLSSLELGDSALYFCASSGGSGRETQYFGPGTRLLVL.

The chain joins TRBV18 to TRBJ1-6; 7 nucleotides match TRBD1. Germline-derived CDR1 and CDR2 are KGHSH and LQKENI. V lost 2 bases and J lost 9; bases outside the gene matches: 7. The CDR3 contains 15 residues. The CDR3 coding sequence is TGTGCCAGCTCACCAGACAGGGTCTACAGTTCACCCCTCCACTTT. Protein product: CASSPDRVYSSPLHF.

Only a few counts were recorded for this clonotype. This sequence joins TRBV11-2 and TRBJ2-4; TRBD2 matches 12 bases. Unmatched junction bases numbered 3, after V lost 0 bases and J lost 3 bases. CDR1 and CDR2 from the germline V gene are SGHAT and FQNNGV. The CDR3 runs 17 residues. CDR3 nucleotide sequence: TGTGCCAGCAGCTTAGATCTAGCGGGAGGGGTCAAAAACATTCAGTACTTC. Translated: CASSLDLAGGVKNIQYF.

In its sample, this clonotype was seen a few times. The CDR3 reads CASSQGSGRLEDTQYF. In nucleotides, the CDR3 is TGCGCCAGCAGCCAGGGTAGCGGGAGGCTGGAAGATACGCAGTATTTT. The chain has TRBV4-3 and TRBJ2-3, with 10 bases fitting TRBD2. Germline values: CDR1 LGHNA, CDR2 YSLEER. CDR3 length: 16 amino acids. V trimming: 3 bases; J trimming: 5 bases; junction bases outside the gene matches: 8.

This clonotype was seen more than once but under ten times. This chain uses TRBV6-2 or TRBV6-3 with TRBJ2-1, with TRBD2 matching over 10 bases. The CDR3 spans 17 residues. Germline values: CDR1 MNHEY, CDR2 SVGEGT. J lost 6 bases, V lost 4 bases, and 12 bases had no gene match. CDR3 amino acids: CASSFRPSGSRVNEQFF. CDR3 DNA: TGTGCCAGCAGTTTTCGGCCTAGCGGGAGTCGGGTCAATGAGCAGTTCTTC.

V and J are TRBV11-3 and TRBJ2-1, with D perhaps TRBD2 (7 bases). V was trimmed by 6 bases and J by 6 bases, leaving 9 bases between them. In germline, CDR1 is SGHNT, CDR2 YENEEA. The CDR3 length is 12 residues. Here the CDR3 reads CASRRGRNEQFF. The CDR3 coding sequence is TGTGCCAGCAGGCGGGGGCGCAATGAGCAGTTCTTC.

There are a few counts of this clonotype. This sequence joins TRBV18 and TRBJ2-3, with D perhaps matching TRBD1 (6 bases). V lost 1 base, J lost 0 bases, and 11 bases lay in between. CDR1 is KGHSH, CDR2 LQKENI, per germline. This CDR3 spans 16 amino acids. The DNA of the CDR3 is TGTGCCAGCTCACCACAAAACAGGGAAAGCACAGATACGCAGTATTTT. Translation gives CASSPQNRESTDTQYF. The whole variable domain, filled in from reference TRBV18 and TRBJ2-3, reads NAGVMQNPRHLVRRRGQEARLRCSPMKGHSHVYWYRQLPEEGLKFMVYLQKENIIDESGMPKERFSAEFPKEGPSILRIQQVVRGDSAAYFCASSPQNRESTDTQYFGPGTRLTVL.

This clonotype was recorded a few times. V usage is TRBV10-2 and J usage is TRBJ2-7; tentative D call: TRBD1 (5 bases). This CDR3 region has 13 residues. Germline V gene sequence: CDR1 WSHSY, CDR2 SAAADI. V was shortened by 3 bases and J by 6 bases, with 12 bases between the two germline ends. CDR3 sequence reads: CASSDSRVGEQYF. In nucleotides, the CDR3 is TGCGCCAGCAGTGATAGCAGGGTTGGCGAGCAGTACTTC.

This clonotype was seen more than once but under ten times. The rearrangement uses TRBV12-3 or TRBV12-4 and TRBJ2-1, with D perhaps matching TRBD2 (6 bases). The CDR3 runs to 11 residues. Trimming removed 3 bases at V and 15 bases at J, with 12 bases between. CDR3 nucleotide sequence: TGTGCCAGCAGTTTGAGCGGGCCGCGGTTCTTC. As protein: CASSLSGPRFF.

In this sample, this clonotype turned up many times. CDR3 DNA sequence: TGTGCCAGCAGTGCCACCGCATCTGGGGCCAACGTCCTGACTTTC. Its protein product is CASSATASGANVLTF. The V call is TRBV6-1, the J call TRBJ2-6; D not resolved. The length of the CDR3 is 15 residues. Germline V gene sequence: CDR1 MNHNS, CDR2 SASEGT. The V end lost 4 bases, the J end lost 1 base, and 8 bases lay between the germline ends.

This chain joins TRBV5-1 and TRBJ2-7, with D perhaps TRBD1 (6 bases). The germline V and J ends were trimmed by 3 bases and 5 bases, with 9 bases remaining between them. CDR1 is SGHRS, CDR2 YFSETQ, per germline. The CDR3 sequence is 12 residues long. The CDR3 bases are TGCGCCAGCAGCTGGGGGCTGGACGAGCAGTACTTC. Its protein product is CASSWGLDEQYF.

This clonotype was detected many times. This chain uses TRBV7-2 with TRBJ2-1; perhaps TRBD2 as D (6 bases). The CDR3 is made up of 13 amino acids. V was trimmed by 4 bases and J by 15 bases, leaving 19 bases between them. The germline V gene has CDR1 SGHTA and CDR2 FQGNSA. CDR3: CASSYGTYQIPFF. The CDR3 coding sequence is TGTGCCAGCAGCTACGGGACTTACCAAATTCCGTTCTTC.

The CDR3 is CASSSQGTATDTQYF. CDR3 nucleotide sequence: TGTGCCAGCAGCTCCCAGGGCACAGCCACAGATACGCAGTATTTT. The V call is TRBV7-2, the J call TRBJ2-3, with D possibly matching TRBD1 (5 bases). The CDR3 spans 15 residues. The germline V gene encodes CDR1 SGHTA and CDR2 FQGNSA. The V end was cut by 4 bases, the J end by 2 bases, with 13 bases between. Supplemented by reference TRBV7-2 and TRBJ2-3, the full variable domain reads GAGVSQSPSNKVTEKGKDVELRCDPISGHTALYWYRQSLGQGLEFLIYFQGNSAPDKSGLPSDRFSAERTGGSVSTLTIQRTQQEDSAVYLCASSSQGTATDTQYFGPGTRLTVL.

The chain employs TRBV29-1 and TRBJ2-1, with D maybe TRBD2 (5 bases). The CDR3 runs 17 residues. V shed 1 base and J shed 0 bases, with 16 bases lying between them. Germline CDR1 reads SQVTM; CDR2 reads ANQGSEA. The CDR3 loop is CSVEGVEGRASYNEQFF. The CDR3 DNA reads TGCAGCGTTGAAGGTGTAGAGGGCCGGGCCTCCTACAATGAGCAGTTCTTC.

Here the CDR3 reads CASSSGIPDTQYF. Written as DNA, the CDR3 is TGCGCCAGCAGCTCGGGGATCCCAGATACGCAGTATTTT. The chain carries TRBV5-1 and TRBJ2-3; maybe TRBD2 (5 bases). Germline values: CDR1 SGHRS, CDR2 YFSETQ. This CDR3 has 13 residues. Trimming removed 3 bases at V and 4 bases at J, with 9 bases between.

This clonotype has at least ten counts. The chain uses TRBV11-2 and TRBJ2-1, with TRBD1 matching 7 bases. CDR3 length equals 14 residues. V was clipped by 0 bases and J by 7 bases; unmatched bases: 3. CDR1 and CDR2 from the germline V gene are SGHAT and FQNNGV. The CDR3 nucleotides are TGTGCCAGCAGCTTAGAAGGGGACAGAAATGAGCAGTTCTTC. This sequence encodes CASSLEGDRNEQFF.

This clonotype turned up a few times. V and J are TRBV12-3 or TRBV12-4 and TRBJ2-1; 9 nucleotides line up with TRBD2. The CDR3 runs to 15 residues. V lost 2 bases and J lost 6; bases outside the gene matches: 5. CDR3 residues: CASSLWAGGGNEQFF. In nucleotides, the CDR3 is TGTGCCAGCAGTTTATGGGCGGGGGGGGGCAATGAGCAGTTCTTC.